One and the same sample provided the 13 T cell receptor beta chains below, sequenced in a study of T cell responses to AZD1222 COVID-19 vaccine. Some clones are missing from TCRdb's copy, which holds only in-frame ones; the method was immunoSEQ multiplex PCR. The repertoire holds around 130,000 clones, just over 85% seen once, with about 19% in the top ten. The material sequenced was peripheral blood, taken on day 0 of MenACWY control vaccination. All receptors derive from an adult in good health.

This chain joins TRBV5-1 and TRBJ1-2; possible D gene TRBD1, 5 bases. CDR3 length: 15 amino acids. Trimming stripped 0 bases from V and 2 bases from J, with 11 bases between. Per the germline V gene, CDR1 is SGHRS and CDR2 is YFSETQ. This CDR3 is CASSLGGTANYGYTF. Written as DNA, the CDR3 is TGCGCCAGCAGCTTGGGTGGGACTGCCAACTATGGCTACACCTTC.

The gene calls are TRBV2 and TRBJ2-7, with 8 bases matching TRBD1. The CDR3 is 19 residues long. From germline, CDR1 is SNHLY and CDR2 FYNNEI. Unmatched junction bases numbered 22, after V lost 9 bases and J lost 0 bases. The CDR3 reads CARSPRPGQAGWGSYEQYF. CDR3 nucleotides: TGTGCCAGAAGCCCTAGGCCGGGACAGGCCGGGTGGGGCTCCTACGAGCAGTACTTC.

J is TRBJ2-7 and V is TRBV19, with TRBD2 matching over 8 bases. Germline assignment: CDR1 LNHDA and CDR2 SQIVND (reference sequence). After removal of 4 bases from V and 0 bases from J, the junction contained 11 bases not matched to a gene. This CDR3 has 17 residues. The CDR3 here is CASSKRPTSVSSYEQYF. CDR3 DNA: TGTGCCAGTAGTAAGAGACCGACTAGCGTTAGCTCCTACGAGCAGTACTTC.

V and J are TRBV7-3 and TRBJ1-1, with D possibly TRBD1 on 6 matching bases. Germline loops: CDR1 SGHTA, CDR2 FQGTGA. The V end lost 1 base, the J end lost 5 bases, and 11 bases lay between the germline ends. CDR3 size: 14 residues. CDR3 sequence (DNA): TGTGCCAGCAGCTTAATCGGGGGCGGAACTGAAGCTTTCTTT. The encoded protein is CASSLIGGGTEAFF.

This clone was observed a few times. This chain links TRBV11-3 with TRBJ1-1, with TRBD1 matching over 7 bases. The length of the CDR3 is 13 residues. V gave up 9 bases and J gave up 5 bases; unmatched junction bases: 9. In germline, CDR1 is SGHNT, CDR2 YENEEA. This chain's CDR3 is CASKRTGETEAFF. In DNA form, the CDR3 reads TGTGCCAGTAAACGCACAGGGGAAACTGAAGCTTTCTTT.

The chain is built from TRBV7-9 and TRBJ2-2; either TRBD1 or TRBD2 may fit D (5 bases each). Trimming pared 5 bases from V and 6 bases from J, leaving 19 bases between. There are 16 residues in the CDR3. Germline V gene sequence: CDR1 SEHNR, CDR2 FQNEAQ (reference sequence). CDR3 nucleotides: TGTGCCAGCAGCCCACCGGGACGTCCCACTCCCGGGGAGCTGTTTTTT. The encoded protein is CASSPPGRPTPGELFF.

The rearrangement uses TRBV15 and TRBJ2-1; 9 positions match TRBD2. The trim removed 1 base at V and 8 bases at J, leaving 3 bases unmatched. This CDR3 spans 14 amino acids. Looked up from germline, CDR1 is LNHNV and CDR2 is YYDKDF (reference sequence). The CDR3 DNA reads as TGTGCCACCAGCAGAGTACTAGCGGGCGATGAGCAGTTCTTC. This encodes CATSRVLAGDEQFF. The whole variable domain, filled in from reference TRBV15 and TRBJ2-1, reads DAMVIQNPRYQVTQFGKPVTLSCSQTLNHNVMYWYQQKSSQAPKLLFHYYDKDFNNEADTPDNFQSRRPNTSFCFLDIRSPGLGDTAMYLCATSRVLAGDEQFFGPGTRLTVL.

This rearrangement joins TRBV12-5 to TRBJ2-1; TRBD2 agrees at 11 bases. V was clipped by 1 base and J by 6 bases; unmatched bases: 2. The CDR3 spans 15 residues. Germline V gene data show CDR1 as LGHNT and CDR2 as FRNRAP. The CDR3: CASGLGLAGLNEQFF. CDR3 nucleotide sequence: TGTGCTAGTGGTTTGGGACTAGCGGGACTCAATGAGCAGTTCTTC.

This clone was picked up a small number of times. The rearrangement joins TRBV21-1 to TRBJ2-5; the table gives TRBD1 as D, unverified against the DNA. TRBV21-1 is tagged as a pseudogene. The CDR3 length is 15 residues. The CDR3 DNA is TGTGCCAGCAGCAAAGATCAGGGCGTCGGGGAGACCCAGTACTTC. It encodes CASSKDQGVGETQYF.

This rearrangement joins TRBV6-2 or TRBV6-3 to TRBJ2-7; D may be TRBD1 or TRBD2 (5 bases each). The V gene lost 2 bases and the J gene lost 2 bases, with 13 bases spanning the gap. The CDR3 is 15 residues long. Germline CDR1 is MNHEY and CDR2 is SVGEGT. The CDR3 DNA follows: TGTGCCAGCAGTTACGGGGCAGGGACCACCTACGAGCAGTACTTC. Translating gives CASSYGAGTTYEQYF.

This chain joins TRBV18 and TRBJ1-1; D may be TRBD1 (5 bases). The CDR3 covers 14 residues. Germline V gene sequence: CDR1 KGHSH, CDR2 LQKENI. V dropped 3 bases and J dropped 8 bases, with 16 bases sitting between them. The CDR3 region is CASSPPRRGLEAFF. CDR3 bases: TGTGCCAGCTCACCCCCACGGAGGGGTTTGGAAGCTTTCTTT.

The chain is built from TRBV11-3 and TRBJ1-2; D is uncertain. CDR3 length: 14 amino acids. Germline-derived CDR1 and CDR2 are SGHNT and YENEEA. V lost 0 bases to trimming and J lost 5 bases, with 10 bases between them. This CDR3 is CASSLEQAGYGYTF. Here the CDR3 DNA reads TGTGCCAGCAGCTTAGAGCAGGCTGGATATGGCTACACCTTC.

This chain links TRBV20-1 with TRBJ2-5; D possibly corresponds to TRBD2 (6 bases). The CDR3 is 14 residues long. Trimming cost V 3 bases and J 7 bases, with 18 bases left between them. Germline V gene data show CDR1 as DFQATT and CDR2 as SNEGSKA (reference sequence). In nucleotides, the CDR3 is TGCAGTGCTAGTGGAGGGGCGGTCCTAGTGACCCAGTACTTC. The encoded protein is CSASGGAVLVTQYF.